Below, 15 T cell receptor beta chains from the same sample are listed, as sequenced in a study of siplizumab effects on memory and regulatory T cells. TCRdb's table, derived via immunoSEQ multiplex PCR, lists solely in-frame clones and lacks some. Among roughly 100,000 clones, under 95% were seen once, and the ten largest hold approximately 0.32%. Material: CD4+ T cells sorted from blood. The source is a human donor in good health.

The rearrangement links TRBV2 to TRBJ1-1, with no clear D. V dropped 1 base and J dropped 3 bases, with 6 bases sitting between them. Germline CDR1 and CDR2: SNHLY and FYNNEI. The CDR3 is made up of 13 amino acids. This CDR3 is CASSEEAHTEAFF. The CDR3, as DNA: TGTGCCAGCAGTGAAGAGGCCCACACTGAAGCTTTCTTT.

In regard to this clone: This same CDR3 is encoded by further DNA sequences in the sample. The V call is TRBV7-9, the J call TRBJ2-1; TRBD2 matches at 11 bases. Trimming at V came to 4 bases and at J to 3 bases, leaving 2 bases not matched to a gene. The CDR3 runs to 15 residues. Looked up from germline, CDR1 is SEHNR and CDR2 is FQNEAQ (reference sequence). The CDR3 reads CASSSGTSGYNEQFF. DNA of the CDR3: TGTGCCAGCAGCTCCGGGACTAGCGGCTACAATGAGCAGTTCTTC.

The chain carries TRBV15 and TRBJ2-1, with D maybe TRBD2 (5 bases). The CDR3 totals 15 residues. V shed 3 bases and J shed 10 bases, with 19 bases lying between them. CDR1 is LNHNV and CDR2 is YYDKDF in the germline V gene (reference sequence). Written as DNA, the CDR3 is TGTGCCACCAGCAGGGTACGGACTCCCGACGGAGAGCAGTTCTTC. Its translation: CATSRVRTPDGEQFF.

The genes are TRBV2 and TRBJ2-7; the match to TRBD1 covers 10 bases. This CDR3 is built from 16 residues. Germline V gives CDR1 SNHLY, CDR2 FYNNEI. The junction had 14 bases not matched to a gene; V was cut back by 8 bases and J by 4 bases. CDR3 DNA: TGTGCCAGCTCGGTGAGGGGCGGGACAGGGGCTTACGAGCAGTACTTC. The encoded protein is CASSVRGGTGAYEQYF.

This clone was counted a few times. The chain uses TRBV30 and TRBJ1-1, with a tentative D call TRBD1 (6 bases). This CDR3 spans 14 amino acids. CDR1 and CDR2 from the germline V gene are GTSNPN and SVGIG (reference sequence). The ends were cut back, 1 base at V and 1 base at J, with 10 bases in the middle. CDR3 nucleotides: TGTGCCTGGAGTGCCGGGACATCGAACACTGAAGCTTTCTTT. This gives the protein CAWSAGTSNTEAFF.

The gene calls are TRBV5-1 and TRBJ2-2; 9 nucleotides line up with TRBD1. J was trimmed by 3 bases and V by 0 bases; bases with no gene match: 6. The CDR3 sequence is 17 residues long. Germline V CDR1 and CDR2: SGHRS, YFSETQ. CDR3 sequence: CASSLGQGGWDTGELFF. In DNA form, the CDR3 reads TGCGCCAGCAGCTTGGGACAGGGGGGCTGGGACACCGGGGAGCTGTTTTTT.

The chain couples TRBV9 to TRBJ1-6; D ambiguous. V was cut by 0 bases and J by 6 bases, with 10 bases left in between. Germline V gene lookup returns CDR1 SGDLS and CDR2 YYNGEE. This CDR3 has 15 residues. CDR3 DNA: TGTGCCAGCAGCGTAGTCCCAGGAGTTAATTCACCCCTCCACTTT. As protein: CASSVVPGVNSPLHF.

This clone was seen only once. The rearrangement joins TRBV18 to TRBJ1-3; TRBD1 matches at 10 bases. From germline, CDR1 is KGHSH and CDR2 LQKENI. The CDR3 length is 16 residues. Trimming at V came to 4 bases and at J to 1 base, leaving 4 bases not matched to a gene. CDR3 residues: CASSQGTGDSGNTIYF. As DNA, the CDR3 is TGTGCCAGCTCACAAGGGACAGGGGATTCTGGAAACACCATATATTTT.

The sample holds one count of this clone. V is TRBV5-1 and J is TRBJ2-5; tentatively, D is TRBD1 or TRBD2 (6 bases each). V was shortened by 4 bases and J by 4 bases, with 11 bases between the two germline ends. The CDR3 loop spans 13 amino acids. Germline V gives CDR1 SGHRS, CDR2 YFSETQ. CDR3 in DNA: TGCGCCAGCAGCGGGGGGACAAGAGAGACCCAGTACTTC. Amino acids: CASSGGTRETQYF.

The chain has TRBV10-3 and TRBJ2-3; D is uncertain. The germline gives CDR1 ENHRY, CDR2 SYGVKD. This CDR3 region has 13 residues. Trimming removed 0 bases from V and 5 bases from J, with 6 bases in between. The CDR3 here is CAISESGLDTQYF. The DNA for the CDR3 is TGTGCCATCAGTGAGTCAGGGTTAGATACGCAGTATTTT.

The chain employs TRBV5-6 and TRBJ2-5, with TRBD1 matching over 11 bases. The germline V gene encodes CDR1 SGHDT and CDR2 YYEEEE. V gave up 4 bases and J gave up 4 bases; unmatched junction bases: 3. The CDR3 totals 14 residues. CDR3 nucleotide sequence: TGTGCCAGCAGCACAGGGACAGGGGGAGAGACCCAGTACTTC. It is translated as CASSTGTGGETQYF.

The V call is TRBV7-6, the J call TRBJ1-5, with 7 nucleotides matching TRBD1. Germline V CDR1 and CDR2: SGHVS, FNYEAQ. The V gene end was trimmed by 6 bases and the J gene end by 7 bases; junction bases not matched to a gene: 12. The CDR3 contains 15 residues. CDR3 coding DNA: TGTGCCAGCAGTACCACAGGGGAGATAGGGCAGCCCCAGCATTTT. This codes for CASSTTGEIGQPQHF.

This clone was observed once. The chain recombines TRBV5-4 with TRBJ2-1, with D perhaps being TRBD1 or TRBD2 (5 bases each). Trimming took 2 bases from V and 3 from J, leaving 12 bases between them. In germline, CDR1 is SGHNT, CDR2 YYREEE (reference sequence). The CDR3 has 15 amino acids. The CDR3 region is CASSFTGDVYNEQFF. CDR3 DNA sequence: TGTGCCAGCAGCTTTACTGGGGACGTCTACAATGAGCAGTTCTTC.

J is TRBJ1-3 and V is TRBV7-2; TRBD1 agrees at 7 bases. The CDR3 runs to 17 residues. Germline-derived CDR1 and CDR2 are SGHTA and FQGNSA. Unmatched junction bases numbered 10, after V lost 5 bases and J lost 0 bases. CDR3 nucleotides: TGTGCCAGCAGCCAGAGGACAGGCCCCCTCTCTGGAAACACCATATATTTT. Translated, it gives CASSQRTGPLSGNTIYF.

The chain has TRBV4-2 and TRBJ2-3; 10 nucleotides line up with TRBD1. This CDR3 contains 15 residues. Germline loops: CDR1 LGHNA, CDR2 YNFKEQ. With V trimmed by 4 bases and J by 6 bases, 7 bases remained unmatched. In DNA, the CDR3 is TGTGCCAGCAGCCCGGGACAGGGGAGATCTGATACGCAGTATTTT. Translation gives CASSPGQGRSDTQYF.